The 19 T cell receptor beta chains below come from one sample, sequenced in a study of T cell changes during pregnancy in multiple sclerosis. Libraries were prepared by immunoSEQ multiplex PCR; TCRdb keeps only in-frame clonotypes and omits some of them. The data show approximately 30,000 clones, with 91% seen just once and around 3.6% held by the top ten. This specimen consisted of CD8+ T cells from peripheral blood mononuclear cells, obtained in the second trimester of pregnancy. The receptors were gathered from a female donor in good health, enrolled as a control in a pregnancy study.

The V call is TRBV6-6, the J call TRBJ2-7, with 7 bases matching TRBD2. CDR3 length: 13 amino acids. Trimming took 6 bases from V and 9 from J; bases not matched to a gene: 11. Germline V lookup: CDR1 MNHNY, CDR2 SVGAGI (reference sequence). The chain's CDR3 is CASRQDSGGGQYF. The CDR3 bases are TGTGCCAGCAGGCAAGACAGCGGCGGGGGGCAGTACTTC.

The table lists this clone with a count of one. The chain carries TRBV4-1 and TRBJ1-1; D is ambiguous. Germline CDR1 and CDR2: MGHRA and YSYEKL. Trimming took off 0 bases at V and 2 bases at J, with 7 bases between the two ends. This CDR3 region has 14 residues. The CDR3 here is CASSQDGTNTEAFF. The DNA of the CDR3 is TGCGCCAGCAGCCAAGATGGCACAAACACTGAAGCTTTCTTT.

The chain couples TRBV6-1 to TRBJ1-5; a weak D match, TRBD1 (5 bases). This CDR3 comprises 14 residues. The V gene lost 6 bases and the J gene lost 4 bases, with 13 bases spanning the gap. Germline-derived CDR1 and CDR2 are MNHNS and SASEGT. The CDR3 is CASRKNQGNQPQHF. The CDR3 DNA reads TGTGCCAGCAGGAAGAATCAGGGAAATCAGCCCCAGCATTTT.

This clone appeared once. V usage is TRBV9 and J usage is TRBJ1-1, with D tentatively TRBD1 (6 bases). CDR1 and CDR2 from the germline V gene are SGDLS and YYNGEE. CDR3 length equals 18 residues. V dropped 0 bases and J dropped 0 bases, with 18 bases sitting between them. CDR3 region: CASSVAGRGGRVNTEAFF. The CDR3 DNA reads TGTGCCAGCAGCGTAGCCGGGCGCGGGGGCAGGGTGAACACTGAAGCTTTCTTT.

This chain links TRBV5-1 with TRBJ1-1, with a tentative D call TRBD1 (5 bases). From germline, CDR1 is SGHRS and CDR2 YFSETQ. This CDR3 is built from 15 residues. Trimming left V 4 bases short and J 1 base short, with 14 bases between. CDR3 loop: CASSLQVPGNTEAFF. CDR3 coding DNA: TGCGCCAGCAGCCTACAGGTCCCGGGGAACACTGAAGCTTTCTTT. The full variable domain, rest sourced from reference TRBV5-1 and TRBJ1-1, is KAGVTQTPRYLIKTRGQQVTLSCSPISGHRSVSWYQQTPGQGLQFLFEYFSETQRNKGNFPGRFSGRQFSNSRSEMNVSTLELGDSALYLCASSLQVPGNTEAFFGQGTRLTVV.

The V gene is TRBV5-1, the J gene TRBJ1-4; TRBD1 agrees at 8 bases. CDR3 size: 17 residues. V lost 4 bases to trimming and J lost 1 base; unmatched junction nucleotides: 9. CDR1 and CDR2 (germline): SGHRS, YFSETQ. Written as DNA, the CDR3 is TGCGCCAGCAGCCCGGCAGGGGGCTGGGGAACTAATGAAAAACTGTTTTTT. Its protein product is CASSPAGGWGTNEKLFF.

The chain joins TRBV9 to TRBJ1-2; 8 bases line up with TRBD1. Germline CDR1 SGDLS, CDR2 YYNGEE. This CDR3 region has 14 residues. Trimming took 2 bases from V and 6 from J; bases not matched to a gene: 6. CDR3 DNA: TGTGCCAGCAGCGTGATCACAGGGGGGGATGGCTACACCTTC. Residues: CASSVITGGDGYTF.

The chain joins TRBV5-8 to TRBJ1-5, with D perhaps TRBD1 (6 bases). This CDR3 is built from 14 residues. The germline gives CDR1 SGHTS, CDR2 YDEGEE. V gave up 2 bases and J gave up 9 bases, with 15 bases separating them. The CDR3 spells CASSFLHGQRPQHF. The CDR3 DNA sequence: TGTGCCAGCAGCTTCCTTCATGGACAGCGGCCCCAGCATTTT.

The chain carries TRBV6-1 and TRBJ1-5; 12 nucleotides match TRBD1. Unmatched junction bases numbered 4, after V lost 7 bases and J lost 6 bases. The CDR3 has 14 residues. CDR1 MNHNS and CDR2 SASEGT come from the germline V gene. The CDR3 sequence: CASIGTGGVQPQHF. In nucleotides, the CDR3 is TGTGCCAGCATCGGGACAGGGGGCGTTCAGCCCCAGCATTTT.

Only a few counts were recorded for this clone. The V gene is TRBV9, the J gene TRBJ1-6; no clear D. CDR1 is SGDLS, CDR2 YYNGEE, per germline. Trimming removed 4 bases from V and 6 bases from J, with 14 bases in between. CDR3 length: 15 amino acids. Written as DNA, the CDR3 is TGTGCCAGCAGCTCGGGAACTTCACTTAATTCACCCCTCCACTTT. This encodes CASSSGTSLNSPLHF.

The chain combines TRBV6-1 with TRBJ1-2, with 8 bases lining up with TRBD1. Germline trimming cut 5 bases from V and 13 bases from J; bases unmatched to any gene: 9. CDR3 size: 12 residues. Germline loops: CDR1 MNHNS, CDR2 SASEGT. The CDR3 region is CASSSRTGPSTF. DNA of the CDR3: TGTGCCAGCAGTTCGAGGACAGGGCCGAGCACCTTC.

The CDR3 DNA is TGCGCCAGCGCCCTCCGGGACAGGGACTACGAGCAGTACTTC. Translating it yields CASALRDRDYEQYF. The V call is TRBV5-1, the J call TRBJ2-7; TRBD1 agrees at 9 bases. Per the germline V gene, CDR1 is SGHRS and CDR2 is YFSETQ. J was trimmed by 3 bases and V by 7 bases; bases with no gene match: 8. The CDR3 is made up of 14 amino acids.

This rearrangement joins TRBV5-1 to TRBJ1-2, with TRBD1 identical over 8 bases. Germline-derived CDR1 and CDR2 are SGHRS and YFSETQ. This CDR3 region has 14 residues. The junction had 5 bases not matched to a gene; V was cut back by 5 bases and J by 2 bases. CDR3 sequence: CASSFRTGNYGYTF. Written as DNA, the CDR3 is TGCGCCAGCAGTTTTAGGACAGGGAACTATGGCTACACCTTC.

This sequence joins TRBV14 and TRBJ2-3; D unclear. The CDR3 is 13 residues long. The ends were cut back, 4 bases at V and 6 bases at J, with 11 bases in the middle. Per the germline V gene, CDR1 is SGHDN and CDR2 is FVKESK. The DNA of the CDR3 is TGTGCCAGCAGCCCGCCTAACGGTGATACGCAGTATTTT. Its translation is CASSPPNGDTQYF.

This rearrangement joins TRBV7-2 to TRBJ1-1; D is unclear. Looked up from germline, CDR1 is SGHTA and CDR2 is FQGNSA. This CDR3 region has 13 residues. V lost 6 bases and J lost 4, with 12 bases in between. CDR3 sequence reads: CASSWPSGTEAFF. As DNA, the CDR3 is TGTGCCAGCAGTTGGCCCTCGGGCACTGAAGCTTTCTTT.

This clone showed up just once. This chain connects TRBV10-3 to TRBJ1-1; D uncertain. Trimming removed 8 bases at V and 2 bases at J, with 15 bases between. CDR3 length: 14 amino acids. CDR1 is ENHRY, CDR2 SYGVKD, per germline. In DNA form, the CDR3 reads TGTGCCATCGGCAGCCGGGAGCTTAACACTGAAGCTTTCTTT. As protein: CAIGSRELNTEAFF.

The V and J genes are TRBV29-1 and TRBJ1-1; D is unresolved. The CDR3 consists of 15 residues. Trimming removed 6 bases from V and 0 bases from J, with 17 bases in between. Germline loops: CDR1 SQVTM, CDR2 ANQGSEA. DNA for the CDR3: TGCAGCGTCGCCATCTCGATCCACATGAACACTGAAGCTTTCTTT. Translated: CSVAISIHMNTEAFF.

The J gene is TRBJ2-1, the V gene TRBV5-1; D perhaps matches TRBD1 (6 bases). Trimming took 3 bases from V and 0 from J, leaving 13 bases between them. The V gene's germline CDR1 is SGHRS and CDR2 YFSETQ. The CDR3 runs to 16 residues. CDR3 amino acids: CASSWGRDNSYNEQFF. For the CDR3, the DNA is TGCGCCAGCAGCTGGGGGCGTGACAACTCCTACAATGAGCAGTTCTTC.

Here the CDR3 DNA reads TGCGCCAGCAGCTTGGACAGGGCTGGGGCTTTCTTT. This sequence encodes CASSLDRAGAFF. The chain employs TRBV5-1 and TRBJ1-1; weak D call: TRBD1 (6 bases). Trimming removed 0 bases at V and 11 bases at J, with 11 bases between. The germline gives CDR1 SGHRS, CDR2 YFSETQ. This CDR3 is 12 amino acids long.